This T cell receptor (beta chain) was found in a study of T cell responses to AZD1222 COVID-19 vaccine. Study-level information: Pooling of second doses given at about 4 or about 12 weeks was done. Findings and limits, study-wide: Two AZD1222 doses significantly raised spike-specific TCR breadth and depth over controls. Distributed over spike, vaccine-associated CD4 TCRs predominated at 160-218 and 743-854. Repertoires were collected only later (after the peak T cell response had occurred).

Profiling relied on immunoSEQ multiplex PCR, and the TCRdb table lists in-frame clones only, not all of them. The table lists approximately 71,000 clones, more than 70% of them singletons, with about 12% in the top ten. The CDR3 is 17 amino acids. Germline V lookup: CDR1 SGHTA, CDR2 FQGNSA. Trimming cost V 3 bases and J 4 bases; bases outside gene matches: 10. Regarding this clone: Its antigen is currently unknown.

The TCR comes from an adult in good health. The gene calls are TRBV7-2 and TRBJ2-5; the match to TRBD2 covers 11 bases. This specimen was peripheral blood, taken on day 0 of AZD1222 vaccination. Here the CDR3 reads CASSFGLAGGLSETQYF. The DNA for the CDR3 is TGTGCCAGCAGCTTTGGGCTAGCGGGGGGTCTGTCAGAGACCCAGTACTTC.